The rows below give T cell receptor beta chains drawn from one sample of a study of breast tumors, draining lymph nodes, adjacent tissues. TCRdb reprocessed the multiplex PCR reads via MiXCR and lists one record per CDR3 protein. Among 30,000 to 40,000 distinct CDR3 sequences listed, 35% to 40% were seen once. Sample: breast tumor tissue. The receptors stem from a female donor with breast cancer. Some clones in this sample may be carry-over from other donors' samples. Both conserved end residues are part of each CDR3. The D gene is left open where the match is weak. Some rows mark clone size as missing; the rest say once, few, many or name a class of expanded clone.

clone_size d_call j_call v_call cdr3_aa cdr3_nt
NA NA TRBJ1-2 TRBV25-1 CASSKGQGGGYTF TGTGCCAGCAGTAAGGGGCAGGGCGGCGGCTACACCTTC
many NA TRBJ2-5 TRBV10-2 CASGGELGHQETQYF TGCGCCAGCGGAGGGGAGTTGGGCCACCAAGAGACCCAGTACTTC
once NA TRBJ2-7 TRBV3-1 CASNQGHSGYEQYF TGTGCCAGCAACCAGGGACATTCGGGTTACGAGCAGTACTTC
many NA TRBJ2-7 TRBV13 CASSFSRAEQYF TGTGCCAGCAGCTTTAGTAGGGCAGAGCAGTACTTC
NA TRBD2 TRBJ2-3 TRBV29-1 CSVEDGLAGGADTQYF TGCAGCGTTGAAGATGGTCTAGCGGGAGGAGCAGATACGCAGTATTTT
NA TRBD2 TRBJ2-7 TRBV20-1 CSAPTSGSYEQYF TGCAGTGCTCCGACTAGCGGGAGTTACGAGCAGTACTTC
few TRBD1 TRBJ1-5 TRBV27 CASSLLGTGSGQPQHF TGTGCCAGCAGTTTATTAGGGACAGGCTCGGGGCAGCCCCAGCATTTT
few NA TRBJ2-3 TRBV6-5 CASSYSPRSSTDTQYF TGTGCCAGCAGTTACTCCCCGCGGAGTAGCACAGATACGCAGTATTTT
many NA TRBJ2-7 TRBV20-1 CSASGSLAKSYEQYF TGCAGTGCTAGCGGCTCCCTAGCGAAATCCTACGAGCAGTACTTC
many NA TRBJ2-1 TRBV5-1 CASSLRGADEQFF TGCGCCAGCAGCTTGAGAGGGGCCGATGAGCAGTTCTTC
many NA TRBJ2-3 TRBV6-1 CAGAQWGDTQYF TGTGCCGGAGCTCAATGGGGAGATACGCAGTATTTT
NA NA TRBJ1-5 TRBV7-8 CASSPRLGNQPQHF TGTGCCAGCAGCCCTCGACTGGGCAATCAGCCCCAGCATTTT
NA NA TRBJ1-2 TRBV20-1 CSATGTSLGYTF TGCAGTGCAACCGGGACATCTCTCGGCTACACCTTC
NA NA TRBJ1-3 TRBV28 CASSLAGTQGNTIYF TGTGCCAGCAGTCTTGCAGGGACTCAGGGAAACACCATATATTTT
NA TRBD1 TRBJ2-7 TRBV4-1 CASSLKQGETVTYEQYF TGCGCCAGCAGCCTCAAGCAGGGGGAGACAGTTACCTACGAGCAGTACTTC
NA NA TRBJ1-2 TRBV12-3/TRBV12-4 CASSFDRNYGYTF TGTGCCAGCAGTTTCGACAGAAACTATGGCTACACCTTC
many NA TRBJ2-2 TRBV25-1 CASRLGGRTGELFF TGTGCCAGCAGATTGGGGGGGCGGACCGGGGAGCTGTTTTTT
many NA TRBJ1-5 TRBV7-2 CASSLNEQGNQPQHF TGTGCCAGCAGCTTAAATGAACAGGGCAATCAGCCCCAGCATTTT
medium-sized NA TRBJ1-2 TRBV19 CASSTDSGYGYTF TGTGCCAGTAGTACCGACAGTGGCTATGGCTACACCTTC
NA TRBD1 TRBJ1-1 TRBV15 CATSTEVRDRGRGTEAFF TGTGCCACCAGCACAGAAGTCCGGGACAGGGGGCGAGGCACTGAAGCTTTCTTT
NA NA TRBJ2-7 TRBV12-3/TRBV12-4 CASSQALEQYF TGTGCCAGCAGCCAGGCTCTGGAGCAGTACTTC
many TRBD1 TRBJ2-3 TRBV20-1 CSASGTGTDTQYF TGCAGTGCTAGCGGGACAGGGACAGATACGCAGTATTTT
once NA TRBJ2-2 TRBV7-2 CASSLVRGNTGELFF TGTGCCAGCAGCTTAGTTCGGGGTAACACCGGGGAGCTGTTTTTT
many TRBD2 TRBJ2-3 TRBV11-1 CASSTGLAGVVDTQYF TGTGCCAGCAGCACGGGACTAGCGGGAGTCGTAGATACGCAGTATTTT
many TRBD1 TRBJ1-6 TRBV2 CASSSDDRDTLALHF TGTGCCAGCAGTTCCGACGACAGGGACACGCTTGCCCTCCACTTT
NA TRBD2 TRBJ2-3 TRBV11-3 CASSRLAVPTDTQYF TGTGCCAGCAGTAGACTAGCGGTCCCCACAGATACGCAGTATTTT
few NA TRBJ2-4 TRBV6-5 CASSYTGTAKNIQYF TGTGCCAGCAGTTACACAGGGACAGCCAAAAACATTCAGTACTTC
NA TRBD1 TRBJ2-7 TRBV7-6 CASSLSGGKSSYEQYF TGTGCCAGCAGCTTATCAGGGGGCAAGAGCTCCTACGAGCAGTACTTC
many TRBD2 TRBJ2-1 TRBV6-5 CASRRRENKNEQFF TGTGCCAGCCGTCGGCGGGAGAATAAGAATGAGCAGTTCTTC
NA TRBD2 TRBJ2-1 TRBV19 CASSRTSGYNEQFF TGTGCCAGTAGTAGGACTAGCGGGTACAATGAGCAGTTCTTC
once TRBD2 TRBJ2-7 TRBV27 CASSSRSRQGTSGTLDEQYF TGTGCGAGCAGTAGCCGCAGCCGACAGGGGACTAGCGGGACTCTAGACGAGCAGTACTTC
many NA TRBJ2-3 TRBV9 CASSVEMGVTDTQYF TGTGCCAGCAGCGTAGAAATGGGGGTCACAGATACGCAGTATTTT
many NA TRBJ2-1 TRBV20-1 CSAPAPGVHEQFF TGCAGTGCCCCAGCGCCGGGGGTGCATGAGCAGTTCTTC
many TRBD2 TRBJ2-7 TRBV2 CASRLAGSSYEQYF TGTGCCAGCAGATTAGCGGGCAGCTCCTACGAGCAGTACTTC
medium-sized TRBD2 TRBJ2-2 TRBV20-1 CSASRPRLAGGPRTGELFF TGCAGTGCCAGTAGACCTCGACTAGCGGGAGGGCCTAGGACCGGGGAGCTGTTTTTT
NA NA TRBJ2-3 TRBV20-1 CSAMMGGTDTQYF TGCAGTGCTATGATGGGCGGCACAGATACGCAGTATTTT
many NA TRBJ2-3 TRBV19 CASSIDGPDPTSTDTQYF TGTGCCAGTAGTATAGATGGCCCGGATCCGACTAGCACAGATACGCAGTATTTT
once TRBD2 TRBJ2-1 TRBV7-2 CASSLAPRLAGYEQFF TGTGCTAGCAGCTTAGCGCCCCGACTAGCGGGCTATGAGCAGTTCTTC
NA NA TRBJ2-2 TRBV28 CASKTPTSIRELFF TGTGCCAGCAAAACACCAACTAGCATCCGGGAGCTGTTTTTT
many NA TRBJ1-5 TRBV20-1 CSAQQGSNQPQHF TGCAGTGCACAACAGGGTAGCAATCAGCCCCAGCATTTT
NA NA TRBJ2-4 TRBV28 CASSTSTGGIQYF TGTGCCAGCTCCACGAGTACCGGGGGCATTCAGTACTTC
many NA TRBJ2-7 TRBV2 CASSEGDSRSYEQYF TGTGCCAGCAGTGAGGGGGACTCCCGCTCCTACGAGCAGTACTTC
many TRBD2 TRBJ2-2 TRBV20-1 CSARASGSHTGELFF TGCAGTGCTAGAGCTAGCGGGAGTCACACCGGGGAGCTGTTTTTT
many NA TRBJ2-3 TRBV19 CATHIGGSTDTQYF TGTGCCACACACATAGGGGGAAGCACAGATACGCAGTATTTT